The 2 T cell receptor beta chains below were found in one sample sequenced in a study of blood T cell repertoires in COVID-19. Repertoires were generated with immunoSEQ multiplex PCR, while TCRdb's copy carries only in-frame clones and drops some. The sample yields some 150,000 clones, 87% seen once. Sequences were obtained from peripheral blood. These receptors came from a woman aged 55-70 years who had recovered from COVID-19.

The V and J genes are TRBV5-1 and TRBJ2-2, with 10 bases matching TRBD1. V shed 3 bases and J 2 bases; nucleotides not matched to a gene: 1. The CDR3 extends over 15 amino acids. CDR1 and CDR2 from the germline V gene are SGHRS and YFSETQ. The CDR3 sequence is CASSWDRGNTGELFF. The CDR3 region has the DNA TGCGCCAGCAGCTGGGACAGGGGTAACACCGGGGAGCTGTTTTTT.

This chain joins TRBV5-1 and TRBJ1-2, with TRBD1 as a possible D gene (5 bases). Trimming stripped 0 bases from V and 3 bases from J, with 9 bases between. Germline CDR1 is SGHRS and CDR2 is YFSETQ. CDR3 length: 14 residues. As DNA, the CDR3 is TGCGCCAGCAGCTTGGGCACAGGATACTATGGCTACACCTTC. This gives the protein CASSLGTGYYGYTF.